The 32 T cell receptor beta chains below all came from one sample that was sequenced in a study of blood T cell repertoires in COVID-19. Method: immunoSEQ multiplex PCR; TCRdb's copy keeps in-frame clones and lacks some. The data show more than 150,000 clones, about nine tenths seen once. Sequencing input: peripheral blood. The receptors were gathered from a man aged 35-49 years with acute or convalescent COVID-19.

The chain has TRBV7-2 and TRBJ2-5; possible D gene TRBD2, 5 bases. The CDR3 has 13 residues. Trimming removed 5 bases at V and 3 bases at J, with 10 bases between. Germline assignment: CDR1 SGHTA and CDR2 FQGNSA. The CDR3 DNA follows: TGTGCCAGCAGCCGAGGGCGGGAAGAGACCCAGTACTTC. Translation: CASSRGREETQYF.

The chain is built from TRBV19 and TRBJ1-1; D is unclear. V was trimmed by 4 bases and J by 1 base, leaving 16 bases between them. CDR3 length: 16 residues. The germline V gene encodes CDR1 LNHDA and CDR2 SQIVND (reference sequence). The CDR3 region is CASSSPTGKGNTEAFF. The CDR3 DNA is TGTGCCAGTAGTAGCCCCACGGGGAAAGGGAACACTGAAGCTTTCTTT.

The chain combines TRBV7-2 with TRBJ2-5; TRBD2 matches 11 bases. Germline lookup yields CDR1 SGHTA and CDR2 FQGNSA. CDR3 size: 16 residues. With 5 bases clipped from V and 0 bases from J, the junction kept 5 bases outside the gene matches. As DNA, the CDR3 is TGTGCCAGCAGCCCGGGACTAGCGGACTACCAAGAGACCCAGTACTTC. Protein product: CASSPGLADYQETQYF.

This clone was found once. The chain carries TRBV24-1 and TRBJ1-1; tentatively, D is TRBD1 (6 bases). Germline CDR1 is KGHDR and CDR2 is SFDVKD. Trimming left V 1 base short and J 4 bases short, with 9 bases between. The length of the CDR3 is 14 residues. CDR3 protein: CATSDFLQGTEAFF. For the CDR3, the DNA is TGTGCCACCAGTGATTTTTTACAGGGCACTGAAGCTTTCTTT.

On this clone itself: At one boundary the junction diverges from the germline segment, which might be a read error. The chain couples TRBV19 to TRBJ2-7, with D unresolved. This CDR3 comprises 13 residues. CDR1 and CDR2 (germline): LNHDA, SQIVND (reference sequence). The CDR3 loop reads CASSMSLYYEQCF. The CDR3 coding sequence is TGTGCCAGTAGTATGTCTTTATACTACGAGCAGTGCTTC.

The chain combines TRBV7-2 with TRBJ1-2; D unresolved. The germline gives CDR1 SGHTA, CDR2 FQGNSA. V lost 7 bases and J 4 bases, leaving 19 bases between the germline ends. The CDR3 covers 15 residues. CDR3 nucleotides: TGTGCCAGCACGACTCTCTTGGCCGGAAGCTATGGCTACACCTTC. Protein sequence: CASTTLLAGSYGYTF.

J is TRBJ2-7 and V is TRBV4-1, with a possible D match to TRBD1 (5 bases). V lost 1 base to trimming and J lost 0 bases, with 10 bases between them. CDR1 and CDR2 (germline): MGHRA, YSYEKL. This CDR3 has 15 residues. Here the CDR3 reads CASSQVADSSYEQYF. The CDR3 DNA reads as TGCGCCAGCAGCCAAGTCGCTGACAGCTCCTACGAGCAGTACTTC.

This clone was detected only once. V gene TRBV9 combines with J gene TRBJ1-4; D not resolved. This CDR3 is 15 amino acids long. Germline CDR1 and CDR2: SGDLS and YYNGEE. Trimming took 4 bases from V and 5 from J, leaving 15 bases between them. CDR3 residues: CASSTSLTGNEKLFF. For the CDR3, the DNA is TGTGCCAGCAGCACCTCCTTGACTGGGAATGAAAAACTGTTTTTT.

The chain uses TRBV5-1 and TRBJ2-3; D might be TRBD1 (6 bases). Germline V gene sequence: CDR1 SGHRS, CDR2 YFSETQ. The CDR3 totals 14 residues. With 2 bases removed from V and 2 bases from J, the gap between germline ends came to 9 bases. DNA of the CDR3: TGCGCCAGCAGCTTCGGACAGTCCACAGATACGCAGTATTTT. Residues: CASSFGQSTDTQYF.

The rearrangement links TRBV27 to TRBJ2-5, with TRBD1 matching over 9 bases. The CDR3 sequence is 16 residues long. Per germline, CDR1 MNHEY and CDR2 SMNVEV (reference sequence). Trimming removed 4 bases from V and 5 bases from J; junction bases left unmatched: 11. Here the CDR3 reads CASSSMPGQGGETQYF. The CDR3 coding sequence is TGTGCCAGCAGTTCGATGCCGGGACAGGGTGGGGAGACCCAGTACTTC.

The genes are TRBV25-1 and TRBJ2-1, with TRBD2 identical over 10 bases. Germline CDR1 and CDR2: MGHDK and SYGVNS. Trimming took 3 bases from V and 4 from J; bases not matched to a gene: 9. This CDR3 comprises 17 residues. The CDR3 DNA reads TGTGCCAGCAGTGACCCTCAGCGGGGGGGTGCATACAATGAGCAGTTCTTC. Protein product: CASSDPQRGGAYNEQFF.

The DNA for the CDR3 is TGTGCCATCAGTGAAACAGGGGGCCGGGAAAAACTGTTTTTT. Its protein is CAISETGGREKLFF. V is TRBV10-3 and J is TRBJ1-4; 9 nucleotides match TRBD1. V gave up 3 bases and J gave up 8 bases; unmatched junction bases: 4. CDR3 length: 14 amino acids. Germline V gives CDR1 ENHRY, CDR2 SYGVKD.

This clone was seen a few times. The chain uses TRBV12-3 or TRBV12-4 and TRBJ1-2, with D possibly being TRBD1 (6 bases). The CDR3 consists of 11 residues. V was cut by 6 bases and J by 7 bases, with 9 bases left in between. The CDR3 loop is CASRLTGGYTF. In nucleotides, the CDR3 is TGTGCCAGCAGACTGACAGGTGGCTACACCTTC.

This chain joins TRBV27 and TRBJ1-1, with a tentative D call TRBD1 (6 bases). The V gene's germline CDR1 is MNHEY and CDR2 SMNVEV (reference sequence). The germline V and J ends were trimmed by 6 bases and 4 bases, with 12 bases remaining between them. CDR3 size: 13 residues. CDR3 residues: CASSLGGGTEAFF. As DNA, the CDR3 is TGTGCCAGCAGCTTAGGGGGGGGCACTGAAGCTTTCTTT.

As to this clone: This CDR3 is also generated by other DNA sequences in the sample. The CDR3 loop reads CASSLVGSSYEQYF. The DNA of the CDR3 is TGTGCCAGCAGCTTAGTGGGCAGTTCCTACGAGCAGTACTTC. The J gene is TRBJ2-7, the V gene TRBV7-2; no clear D gene. The V and J ends lost 1 base and 1 base respectively, with 8 bases between them. The CDR3 has 14 amino acids. Germline loops: CDR1 SGHTA, CDR2 FQGNSA.

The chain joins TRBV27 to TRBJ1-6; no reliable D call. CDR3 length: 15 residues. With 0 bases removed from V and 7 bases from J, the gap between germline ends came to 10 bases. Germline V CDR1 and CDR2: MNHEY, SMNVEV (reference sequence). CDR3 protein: CASSLSAVLNSPLHF. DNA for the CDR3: TGTGCCAGCAGTTTATCGGCGGTTTTGAATTCACCCCTCCACTTT.

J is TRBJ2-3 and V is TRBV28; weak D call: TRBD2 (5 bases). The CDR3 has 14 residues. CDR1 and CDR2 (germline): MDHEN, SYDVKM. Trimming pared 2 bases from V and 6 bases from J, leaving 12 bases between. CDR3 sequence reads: CASSLLAREDTQYF. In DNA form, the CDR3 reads TGTGCCAGCAGTTTACTAGCCCGCGAGGATACGCAGTATTTT. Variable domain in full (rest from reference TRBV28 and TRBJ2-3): DVKVTQSSRYLVKRTGEKVFLECVQDMDHENMFWYRQDPGLGLRLIYFSYDVKMKEKGDIPEGYSVSREKKERFSLILESASTNQTSMYLCASSLLAREDTQYFGPGTRLTVL.

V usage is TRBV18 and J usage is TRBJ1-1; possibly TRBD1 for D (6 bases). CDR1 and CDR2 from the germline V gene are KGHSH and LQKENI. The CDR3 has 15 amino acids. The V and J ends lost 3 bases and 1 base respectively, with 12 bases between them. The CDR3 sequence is CASSPTGHSNTEAFF. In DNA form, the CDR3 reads TGTGCCAGCTCACCCACGGGACATTCGAACACTGAAGCTTTCTTT.

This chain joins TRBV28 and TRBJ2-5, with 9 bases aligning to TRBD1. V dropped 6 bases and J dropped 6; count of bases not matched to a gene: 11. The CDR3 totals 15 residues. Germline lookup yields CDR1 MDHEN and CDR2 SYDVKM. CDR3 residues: CASSFQGTGRKTQYF. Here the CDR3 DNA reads TGTGCCAGCAGCTTTCAAGGGACAGGGCGGAAGACCCAGTACTTC.

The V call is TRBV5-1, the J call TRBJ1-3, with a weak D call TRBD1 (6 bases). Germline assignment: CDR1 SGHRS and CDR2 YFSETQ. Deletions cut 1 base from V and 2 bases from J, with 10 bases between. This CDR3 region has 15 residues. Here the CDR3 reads CASSLRAGAGNTIYF. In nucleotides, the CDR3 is TGCGCCAGCAGCTTGAGGGCAGGGGCTGGAAACACCATATATTTT.

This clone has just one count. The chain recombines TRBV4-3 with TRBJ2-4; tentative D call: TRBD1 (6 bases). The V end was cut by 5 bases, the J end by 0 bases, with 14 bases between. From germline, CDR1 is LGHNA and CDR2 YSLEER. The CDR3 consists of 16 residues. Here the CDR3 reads CASSRGTRLAKNIQYF. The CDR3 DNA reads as TGCGCCAGCAGCAGAGGGACAAGACTAGCCAAAAACATTCAGTACTTC.

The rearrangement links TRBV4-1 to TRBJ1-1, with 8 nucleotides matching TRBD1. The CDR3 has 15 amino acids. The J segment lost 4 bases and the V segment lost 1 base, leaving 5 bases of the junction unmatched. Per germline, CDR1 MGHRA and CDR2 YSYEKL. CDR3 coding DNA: TGCGCCAGCAGCCAAGGGACAGGGAAGGGCACTGAAGCTTTCTTT. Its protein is CASSQGTGKGTEAFF.

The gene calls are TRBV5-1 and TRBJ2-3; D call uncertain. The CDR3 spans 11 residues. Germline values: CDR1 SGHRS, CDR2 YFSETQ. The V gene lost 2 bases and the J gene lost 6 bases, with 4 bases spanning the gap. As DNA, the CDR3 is TGCGCCAGCAGCTTCGTGGATACGCAGTATTTT. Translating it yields CASSFVDTQYF.

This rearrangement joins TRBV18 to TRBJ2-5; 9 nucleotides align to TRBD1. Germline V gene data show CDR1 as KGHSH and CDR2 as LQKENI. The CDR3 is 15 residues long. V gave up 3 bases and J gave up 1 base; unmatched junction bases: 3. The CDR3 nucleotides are TGTGCCAGCTCACCGGGACAGGGCTTCCAAGAGACCCAGTACTTC. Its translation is CASSPGQGFQETQYF. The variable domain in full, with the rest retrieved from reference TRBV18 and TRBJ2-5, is NAGVMQNPRHLVRRRGQEARLRCSPMKGHSHVYWYRQLPEEGLKFMVYLQKENIIDESGMPKERFSAEFPKEGPSILRIQQVVRGDSAAYFCASSPGQGFQETQYFGPGTRLLVL.

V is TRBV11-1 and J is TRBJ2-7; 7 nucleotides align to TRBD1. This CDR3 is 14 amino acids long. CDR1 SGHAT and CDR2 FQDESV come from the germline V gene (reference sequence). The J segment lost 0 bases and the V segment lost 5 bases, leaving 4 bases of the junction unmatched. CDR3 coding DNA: TGTGCCAGCAGCCAACAGGGGAGCTCCTACGAGCAGTACTTC. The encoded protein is CASSQQGSSYEQYF.

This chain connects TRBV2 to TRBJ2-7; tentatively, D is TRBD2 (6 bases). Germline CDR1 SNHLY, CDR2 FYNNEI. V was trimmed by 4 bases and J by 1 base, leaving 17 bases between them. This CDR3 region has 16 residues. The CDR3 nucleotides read TGTGCCAGCAGTGCTCAGGGACCAGCGGGTTCCTACGAGCAGTACTTC. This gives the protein CASSAQGPAGSYEQYF.

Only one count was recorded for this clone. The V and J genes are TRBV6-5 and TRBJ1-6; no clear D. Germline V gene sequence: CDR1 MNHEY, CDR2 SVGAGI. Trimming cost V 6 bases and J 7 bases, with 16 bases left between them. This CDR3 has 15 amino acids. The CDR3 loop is CASSPPGRMNSPLHF. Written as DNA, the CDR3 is TGTGCCAGCAGCCCACCCGGCAGGATGAATTCACCCCTCCACTTT.

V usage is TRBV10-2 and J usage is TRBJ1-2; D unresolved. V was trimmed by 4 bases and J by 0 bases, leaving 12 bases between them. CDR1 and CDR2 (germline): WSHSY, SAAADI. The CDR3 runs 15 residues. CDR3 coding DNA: TGCGCCAGCAGTGTGATCCCCTCTACTAACTATGGCTACACCTTC. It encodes CASSVIPSTNYGYTF.

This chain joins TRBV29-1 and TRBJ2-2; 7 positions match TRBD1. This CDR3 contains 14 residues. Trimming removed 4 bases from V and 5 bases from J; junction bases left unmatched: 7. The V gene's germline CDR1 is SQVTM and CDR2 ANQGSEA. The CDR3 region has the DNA TGCAGCGTTGTTCAGGGGGACGGAACCGGGGAGCTGTTTTTT. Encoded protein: CSVVQGDGTGELFF.

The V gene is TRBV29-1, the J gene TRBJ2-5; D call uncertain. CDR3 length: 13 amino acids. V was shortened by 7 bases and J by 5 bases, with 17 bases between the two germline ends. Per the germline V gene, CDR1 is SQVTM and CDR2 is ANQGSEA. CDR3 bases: TGCAGCGCCCTGGGTTGGGCTCGGGAGACCCAGTACTTC. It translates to CSALGWARETQYF.

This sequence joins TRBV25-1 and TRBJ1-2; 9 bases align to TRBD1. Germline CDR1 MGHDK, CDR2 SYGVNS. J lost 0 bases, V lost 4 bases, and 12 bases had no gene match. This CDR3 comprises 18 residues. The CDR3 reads CASSGQGGRRFANYGYTF. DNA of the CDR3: TGTGCCAGCAGTGGACAGGGGGGACGAAGGTTTGCTAACTATGGCTACACCTTC.

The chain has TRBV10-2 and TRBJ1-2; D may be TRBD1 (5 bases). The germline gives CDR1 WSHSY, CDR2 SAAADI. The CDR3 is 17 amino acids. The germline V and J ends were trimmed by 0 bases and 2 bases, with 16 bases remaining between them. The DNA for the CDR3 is TGCGCCAGCAGTGAGTCTCGCCCGTTGGGGGGGAACTATGGCTACACCTTC. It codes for CASSESRPLGGNYGYTF.